This TCR beta chain was documented in a study of blood T cell repertoires in COVID-19. The CDR3 spans 15 residues. Germline assignment: CDR1 SGHTA and CDR2 FQGNSA. Trimming left V 2 bases short and J 7 bases short, with 12 bases between. The assay was immunoSEQ multiplex PCR, and TCRdb's table has in-frame clones only and misses some. This table holds tens of thousands of clones, around four fifths found once. Input material: peripheral blood. The origin of this receptor is a human donor in a cohort sampled during active COVID-19. The chain employs TRBV7-2 and TRBJ1-6; D is unclear. DNA of the CDR3: TGTGCCAGCAGCTTACAACAGAGCCGGAATTCACCCCTCCACTTT. This gives the protein CASSLQQSRNSPLHF.